A selection of T cell receptor beta chains follows, all from one sample in a study of T cells in Graves' hyperthyroidism and ophthalmopathy. TCRdb independently ran MiXCR on the multiplex PCR reads; one entry per CDR3 protein. The table has hundreds of thousands of distinct CDR3 sequences, approximately 14% seen once. Sequencing used blood. All receptors derive from a man aged 18 to 29 with Graves' ophthalmopathy. CDR3s include the opening cysteine and the closing phenylalanine or tryptophan. D genes are given only for firm matches. The size field is filled for only some rows; it gives once, few, many or a size class.

TRBV3-1	many	TRBJ1-6	TRBD1	TGTGCCAGCAGCCAAGACGGACAGGGGAATTCACCCCTCCACTTT	CASSQDGQGNSPLHF
TRBV7-9	.	TRBJ2-3	.	TGTGCCAGCAGCCGTGGACAGAGCCTTCTGAGCACAGATACGCAGTATTTT	CASSRGQSLLSTDTQYF
TRBV3-1	many	TRBJ2-5	.	TGTGCCAGCAGCCCCCGACAGGGAGGGGTCGGGACCCAGTACTTC	CASSPRQGGVGTQYF
TRBV11-2	.	TRBJ2-3	TRBD2	TGTGCCAGCAATTGGGACCCCCGGGACTACAATAAACATTGGGATACGCAGTATTTT	CASNWDPRDYNKHWDTQYF
TRBV3-1	many	TRBJ2-7	TRBD2	TGTGCCAGCAGCCTGACTAGCGGGCCAGACGAGCAGTACTTC	CASSLTSGPDEQYF
TRBV7-9	few	TRBJ2-2	TRBD1	TGTGCCAGCAGCTCCCCCCCAGGGGGCGCGGGGCCCGGGGAGCTGTTTTTT	CASSSPPGGAGPGELFF
TRBV4-1	.	TRBJ2-6	.	TGCGCCAGCAGCCAAGACTTCTCCTCTGGGGCCAACGTCCTGACTTTC	CASSQDFSSGANVLTF
TRBV4-1	many	TRBJ2-5	.	TGCGCCAGCAGCCGTGAGTGGGTAACTGAGACCCAGTACTTC	CASSREWVTETQYF
TRBV5-5	many	TRBJ1-1	.	TGTGCCAGCAGCCGGATTTCTTATGGGGACACTGAAGCTTTCTTT	CASSRISYGDTEAFF
TRBV18	many	TRBJ1-2	.	TGTGCCAGCTCACCAAACAGAGACTATGGCTACACCTTC	CASSPNRDYGYTF
TRBV15	many	TRBJ1-2	.	TGTGCCACCTCGTTCCGTTTGACAGTCGGGGATGGCTACACCTTC	CATSFRLTVGDGYTF
TRBV5-4	.	TRBJ2-2	TRBD1	TGTGCCAGCACAGACGGGACAGACACCGGGGAGCTGTTTTTT	CASTDGTDTGELFF
TRBV30	.	TRBJ1-2	TRBD1	TGTGCCTGGAACCTAGGGGGCAGCTATGGCTACACCTTC	CAWNLGGSYGYTF
TRBV5-1	many	TRBJ1-1	.	TGCGCCAGCAGCTTGGGGGAGACAGGTGGCACTGAAGCTTTCTTT	CASSLGETGGTEAFF
TRBV4-1	.	TRBJ1-4	.	TGCGCCAGCAGCCCGGTGGGGACTAATGAAAAACTGTTTTTT	CASSPVGTNEKLFF
TRBV9	few	TRBJ2-1	TRBD2	TGTGCCAGCAGCGAGGCGGGAGTTATCAATGAGCAGTTCTTC	CASSEAGVINEQFF
TRBV2	many	TRBJ2-2	.	TGTGCCAGCATGGGGCCTTCAAACACCGGGGAGCTGTTTTTT	CASMGPSNTGELFF
TRBV6-1	many	TRBJ2-5	.	TGTGCCAGCATCCAAGGGGGAGGACGTCAAGAGACCCAGTACTTC	CASIQGGGRQETQYF
TRBV3-1	many	TRBJ2-7	TRBD2	TGTGCCAGCAGCCAAGAATTTCTCGGACTAGCGGGAGGCGAGCAGTACTTC	CASSQEFLGLAGGEQYF
TRBV20-1	.	TRBJ2-5	TRBD2	TGCAGTGCTACCGTAGCGGGGGGTTGGGAGACCCAGTACTTC	CSATVAGGWETQYF
TRBV30	.	TRBJ2-3	TRBD2	TGTGCCTGGAGCAATCTAGCGGGGGGGCCGGGTACGCAGTATTTT	CAWSNLAGGPGTQYF
TRBV4-1	many	TRBJ2-5	.	TGCGCCAGCAGCCAAGATGATCGCGGGGCGGCGCCCCAAGAGACCCAGTACTTC	CASSQDDRGAAPQETQYF
TRBV7-8	.	TRBJ2-6	.	TGTGCCAGCAGGCGACTCTGGGACTCTGGGGCCAACGTCCTGACTTTC	CASRRLWDSGANVLTF
TRBV2	many	TRBJ2-1	TRBD2	TGTGCCAGCAGTGAACCGGGACTAGCCGGACCCAGCTCCTACAATGAGCAGTTCTTC	CASSEPGLAGPSSYNEQFF
TRBV11-3	.	TRBJ1-1	.	TGTGCCAGCAGCTTTGTGCCGAACACTGAAGCTTTCTTT	CASSFVPNTEAFF
TRBV7-8	few	TRBJ2-1	.	TGTGCCAGCAGCCCTAACCTATACAATGAGCAGTTCTTC	CASSPNLYNEQFF
TRBV2	many	TRBJ2-1	.	TGTGCCAGCAGCGATAGCTCCTACAATGAGCAGTTCTTC	CASSDSSYNEQFF
TRBV27	many	TRBJ1-2	TRBD1	TGTGCCAGCAGCAAGACAGGGACCTATAATGGCTACACCTTC	CASSKTGTYNGYTF
TRBV2	many	TRBJ2-1	TRBD1	TGTGCCAGCAGTGAAGACAGGGGGGTTTGGAATGAGCAGTTCTTC	CASSEDRGVWNEQFF
TRBV7-9	many	TRBJ2-3	.	TGTGCCAGCAGCTCCTCGGACGGCGCGCAGTATTTT	CASSSSDGAQYF
TRBV10-3	.	TRBJ2-7	TRBD2	TGTGCCATCAGTGAGTCGGGGGGGGGTTTATACGAGCAGTACTTC	CAISESGGGLYEQYF
TRBV29-1	.	TRBJ1-4	.	TGCAGCGTCGCCTTCCCGACAGCCCAATCCGAAAAACTGTTTTTT	CSVAFPTAQSEKLFF
TRBV6-1	few	TRBJ2-7	.	TGTGCCAGCAGTGAATTCCACAGGCAGGGTCTATACGAGCAGTACTTC	CASSEFHRQGLYEQYF
TRBV6-1	many	TRBJ2-1	.	TGTGCCAGCAGTCAGGACGGGAGTTCCTACAATGAGCAGTTCTTC	CASSQDGSSYNEQFF
TRBV5-6	few	TRBJ2-5	TRBD2	TGTGCCAGCAGCTTGAGCCTAGCGGGGGTTGAGACCCAGTACTTC	CASSLSLAGVETQYF
TRBV4-1	.	TRBJ2-4	.	TGCGCCAGCAGCCCCCGGGACATAGCCAAAAACATTCAGTACTTC	CASSPRDIAKNIQYF
TRBV18	.	TRBJ1-5	TRBD1	TGTGCCAGCTCACCACAGGGGGCGGCGGATCAGCCCCAGCATTTT	CASSPQGAADQPQHF
TRBV20-1	few	TRBJ2-1	TRBD2	TGCAGTGCTAGAGAGTCTAGCGGATCTTGGAATGAGCAGTTCTTC	CSARESSGSWNEQFF
TRBV6-1	many	TRBJ2-7	.	TGTGCCAGCAGTTCGACCGGACTGACGAACTCCTACGAGCAGTACTTC	CASSSTGLTNSYEQYF
TRBV7-9	.	TRBJ2-2	.	TGTGCCAGCAGCCTCCCAGGAGGGGCCGTGACCGGGGAGCTGTTTTTT	CASSLPGGAVTGELFF
TRBV7-9	many	TRBJ1-1	.	TGTGCCAGCAGCTTAGGGACTAGCGCTGAAGCTTTCTTT	CASSLGTSAEAFF
TRBV10-1	many	TRBJ2-2	.	TGCGCCAGCAGGATTGACGTGAACACCGGGGAGCTGTTTTTT	CASRIDVNTGELFF
TRBV6-5	few	TRBJ2-5	.	TGTGCCAGCAGTTACGGAGAGCCGGAGACCCAGTACTTC	CASSYGEPETQYF
TRBV11-3	many	TRBJ2-2	.	TGTGCCAGCAGAATTAGCGGACCGAACACCGGGGAGCTGTTTTTT	CASRISGPNTGELFF
TRBV5-1	.	TRBJ1-1	TRBD1	TGCGCCAGCAGCGGGGACAGGGGCGCTGAAGCTTTCTTT	CASSGDRGAEAFF
TRBV15	few	TRBJ1-5	.	TGTGCCACCACCTGGGGAGGGAGTGGGCAGCCCCAGCATTTT	CATTWGGSGQPQHF
TRBV3-1	.	TRBJ2-1	TRBD1	TGTGCCAGCAGCCACCCGGACAGGGTGGTTCCGGTCTTC	CASSHPDRVVPVF
TRBV10-3	few	TRBJ1-2	.	TGTGTCATCAGTGGTCCGGGGATGAACTATGGCTACACCTTC	CVISGPGMNYGYTF
TRBV11-2	many	TRBJ2-1	.	TGTGCCAGCAGCCCCCCCGGGGCCTTCTACAATGAGCAGTTCTTC	CASSPPGAFYNEQFF
TRBV18	.	TRBJ2-7	.	TGTGCCAGCTCACCGGGGTCAGGGGCGAGCTACGAGCAGTACTTC	CASSPGSGASYEQYF
TRBV10-3	many	TRBJ2-5	.	TGTGCCATCAGTGGCGGGGAGACCCAGTACTTC	CAISGGETQYF
TRBV20-1	few	TRBJ2-1	.	TGCAGCGTTGTTGGTGGCCTAAGCTCCTACAATGAGCAGTTCTTC	CSVVGGLSSYNEQFF
TRBV7-8	few	TRBJ2-5	.	TGTGCCAGCAGCTTAGCCAGGGGAGGGATAGAGACCCAGTACTTC	CASSLARGGIETQYF